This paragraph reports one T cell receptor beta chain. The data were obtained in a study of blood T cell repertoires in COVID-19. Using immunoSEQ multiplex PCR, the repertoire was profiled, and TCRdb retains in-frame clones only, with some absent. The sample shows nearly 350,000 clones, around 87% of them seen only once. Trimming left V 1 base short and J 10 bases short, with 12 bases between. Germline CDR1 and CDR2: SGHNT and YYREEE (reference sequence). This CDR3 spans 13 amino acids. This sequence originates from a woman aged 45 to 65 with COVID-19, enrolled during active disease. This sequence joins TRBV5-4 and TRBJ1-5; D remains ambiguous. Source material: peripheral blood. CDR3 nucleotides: TGTGCCAGCAGCTTGCAGGTTGATAGTCCCCAGCATTTT. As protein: CASSLQVDSPQHF.